Sequencing of this T cell receptor beta chain was carried out in a study of spatial heterogeneity in lung cancer (dated by TCRdb to about 2019). About the investigation overall: Beta-chain transcripts were consistently detected in greater numbers than alpha-chain transcripts, which likely reflects a higher abundance of beta-chain transcripts. Nonsynonymous mutation counts, determined by whole-exome sequencing of tumor tissue, were related to features of the TCR repertoire. In the raw uncorrected reads, each unique combination of TCR and UMI appeared more than ten times on average. TCR transcript counts in tumor regions correlated strongly with a T cell transcriptional module score from matched bulk RNA-seq. The study quantitatively compared TCR alpha and beta repertoires across multiple tumor regions, matched nontumor lung and blood in non-small cell lung cancer. At surgery, both alpha and beta chains were TCR-sequenced in 220 tumor regions, approximately 64 matched nontumor lung samples and some 58 PBMC samples. The study at large found these results: The tumor nonsynonymous mutation count correlated with the number of expanded alpha and beta TCRs within the tumor. The count of ubiquitous expanded TCRs correlated with the count of ubiquitous nonsynonymous mutations, and the count of regional expanded TCRs correlated with the count of regional nonsynonymous mutations. Confirming at a functional level the hypothesis that regional TCRs recognize regional mutations was considered to require additional single-cell paired TCR alpha and beta sequencing. TCR-seq was estimated to cover only approximately 7% of tumor T cells for alpha chains and roughly 12% for beta chains.

Library preparation employed 5' RACE. Reads for this sample came from a NextSeq 500. In the TCR library protocol, a unique molecular identifier was attached to each TCR cDNA molecule so that PCR and sequencing errors could be corrected. The source study handled its data this way. TCR identification, UMI-based error correction and CDR3 extraction were performed with Decombinator tools. TCRs above a frequency of 2 per 1,000, corresponding to the top 1% of the tumor frequency distribution, were defined as expanded. Expanded tumor TCRs statistically deemed absent (corrected P<0.05) from at least one tumor region were classed as regional, and all other expanded tumor TCRs were classed as ubiquitous. Rényi diversity was computed with the R vegan package after subsampling each repertoire 100 times to 5,000 TCRs. To build CDR3 similarity networks, amino acid triplet string-kernel similarity was used, and CDR3s were connected when their pairwise similarity was above 0.82. The public reads were reprocessed in TCRdb via fastp at Q25 and MiXCR, keeping in-frame beta chains. Rows are combined by CDR3 protein, so each entry shows the most common genes and DNA. The V and J calls, along with clone size, are taken from TCRdb and not from the paper's own processing. This sample gives 9,500 to 10,000 distinct CDR3 sequences in total; around 51% of them show up just once. Roughly 28% of the sample is taken by the ten largest.

The sample's time point label, decoded: sample taken at primary tumor resection. The donors were more than 65 patients from the lung TRACERx cohort who had early-stage, untreated non-small cell lung cancer. Whole RNA extracted from tumor and nontumor lung tissue, or from cryopreserved PBMC samples, was used for TCR sequencing without cell sorting. Patients were selected for TCR sequencing only if sufficient RNA was available from at least two tumor regions. Before selection, tumor and adjacent nontumor lung specimens were reviewed by a lung pathologist. About this clonotype: What this receptor recognizes is not known. The sample holds no much larger clone one base away, and base qualities are not on file.

CDR1 and CDR2 (MGHRA, YSYEKL) derive from the germline V gene. There are 15 amino acids in the CDR3, from cysteine to phenylalanine inclusive. Just CDR3 DNA is preserved here, 45 bases in frame from base 1. The junction shows trimming of 4 bases on V and 5 bases on J, and the gene matches do not reach 7 bases of it. Recombination joined TRBV4-1 with TRBJ2-3; 9 bases in the junction line up with TRBD1. Sequencing was performed on lung tumor tissue, taken at surgery. The clonotype originates from a female donor with early-stage non-small cell lung cancer. The CDR3 region reads CASSPGQGSLDTQYF. The DNA is TGCGCCAGCAGCCCTGGACAGGGGAGCCTAGATACGCAGTATTTT.